The 4 T cell receptor beta chains reported below all come from one sample, sequenced in a study of T cell clones after liver transplantation. Here immunoSEQ multiplex PCR was the method, and the copy in TCRdb shows in-frame clones only, minus some. The data hold 40,000 to 55,000 clones, with more than 70% observed a single time. The sample consisted of CD4+ T cells from blood, taken 24 months after liver transplant. The receptors derive from a human patient who received a liver transplant. Some T cells may be the graft donor's.

The DNA of the CDR3 is TGTGCCAGCACCACGATCGGGGGGATCACAGATACGCAGTATTTT. Amino acids: CASTTIGGITDTQYF. The chain links TRBV7-8 to TRBJ2-3; 7 nucleotides line up with TRBD2. Germline-derived CDR1 and CDR2 are SGHVS and FQNEAQ. This CDR3 spans 15 amino acids. V gave up 7 bases and J gave up 2 bases; unmatched junction bases: 9.

This clone was detected a few times. The chain carries TRBV25-1 and TRBJ2-6; D is unclear. Germline CDR1 reads MGHDK; CDR2 reads SYGVNS. The CDR3 length is 13 residues. Trimming left V 5 bases short and J 2 bases short, with 4 bases between. The CDR3 region is CASSKAGANVLTF. DNA of the CDR3: TGTGCCAGCAGTAAGGCTGGGGCCAACGTCCTGACTTTC. The whole variable domain, remainder taken from reference TRBV25-1 and TRBJ2-6, is EADIYQTPRYLVIGTGKKITLECSQTMGHDKMYWYQQDPGMELHLIHYSYGVNSTEKGDLSSESTVSRIRTEHFPLTLESARPSHTSQYLCASSKAGANVLTFGAGSRLTVL.

CDR3 nucleotide sequence: TGTGCCAGCTGTGGACAGGGAGGAACTGAAGCTTTCTTT. This gives the protein CASCGQGGTEAFF. The V gene is TRBV25-1, the J gene TRBJ1-1; TRBD1 matches 8 bases. Per the germline V gene, CDR1 is MGHDK and CDR2 is SYGVNS. The V gene end was trimmed by 8 bases and the J gene end by 5 bases; junction bases not matched to a gene: 7. This CDR3 is 13 amino acids long. The full variable domain, completed using reference TRBV25-1 and TRBJ1-1, is EADIYQTPRYLVIGTGKKITLECSQTMGHDKMYWYQQDPGMELHLIHYSYGVNSTEKGDLSSESTVSRIRTEHFPLTLESARPSHTSQYLCASCGQGGTEAFFGQGTRLTVV.

V gene TRBV15 combines with J gene TRBJ2-5; weak D call: TRBD2 (5 bases). Germline lookup yields CDR1 LNHNV and CDR2 YYDKDF (reference sequence). Deletions cut 1 base from V and 4 bases from J, with 16 bases between. The CDR3 spans 16 residues. CDR3 in DNA: TGTGCCACCAGCAGAGGGAAGGTCGGGAATCCAGAGACCCAGTACTTC. Protein sequence: CATSRGKVGNPETQYF.